One T cell receptor beta chain is described in this entry. What it recognizes is unknown. Sequenced by immunoSEQ multiplex PCR; TCRdb stores in-frame clones only, minus some. The sample records approximately 52,000 clones, around 86% being singletons. The sample belongs to a study of PD-1 blockade in classical Hodgkin lymphoma. Time point here: cycle 4 day 1 (C4D1), after 6 weeks of nivolumab. All trial patients relapsed after autologous stem cell transplantation. Study-wide points: Patients who responded completely had about the same baseline diversity as newly diagnosed patients. Whatever underlies the repertoire differences (possibly disease activity or prior therapy) remains undefined. Baseline TCR diversity was reportedly lower in newly diagnosed patients than in healthy donors. It was reported as lower still in relapsed/refractory patients.

CDR1 LNHDA and CDR2 SQIVND come from the germline V gene (reference sequence). V was clipped by 4 bases and J by 1 base; unmatched bases: 4. The CDR3 runs 15 residues. The source was peripheral blood mononuclear cells (PBMCs), collected before the fourth cycle of nivolumab. This clonotype was sampled from a human donor with classical Hodgkin lymphoma. The chain is built from TRBV19 and TRBJ1-2, with TRBD1 identical over 9 bases. The CDR3, as DNA: TGTGCCAGTAGTACCGGACAGGGGCTTAACTATGGCTACACCTTC. Amino acids: CASSTGQGLNYGYTF.